Sequencing of this T cell receptor beta chain was carried out in a study of T cell responses to AZD1222 COVID-19 vaccine. The protocol was immunoSEQ multiplex PCR, while the TCRdb copy is restricted to in-frame clones and leaves out a portion. Of over 85,000 clones in the sample, roughly 89% are singletons; the top ten hold under 5.5%. The analysis combined second doses at about 4 or about 12 weeks. The CDR3 runs 17 residues. V gave up 5 bases and J gave up 1 base, with 21 bases separating them. The germline V gene encodes CDR1 SGHVS and CDR2 FQNEAQ. Concerning this clone: As yet, its antigen is unknown.

Whole-study findings and limits: In a largely white British group with more females than males, clonal diversity was possibly underestimated. Among spike-specific TCRs, nearly half reportedly target unmutated variant regions.

The TCR comes from an adult who received the AZD1222 COVID-19 vaccine. Material: peripheral blood, obtained 28 days after the second AZD1222 dose. The J gene is TRBJ2-7, the V gene TRBV7-8; D possibly uses TRBD1 or TRBD2 (5 bases each). The CDR3 DNA is TGTGCCAGCAGCCTACCCTTTGGGACGGCAGGTTCCTACGAGCAGTACTTC. It yields the protein CASSLPFGTAGSYEQYF.